One sample yielded the 21 T cell receptor beta chains listed below, sequenced in a study of chemoradiotherapy in HPV16-positive cancers. Profiling relied on immunoSEQ multiplex PCR, and the TCRdb table lists in-frame clones only, not all of them. Seen here are approximately 9,300 clones, approximately 70% observed once, and the top ten hold roughly 14%. The specimen was obtained from a patient who underwent chemoradiotherapy. These receptors came from a human donor with HPV-associated anogenital cancer.

The table lists this clone with a few counts. This sequence joins TRBV6-1 and TRBJ2-5; D ambiguous. This CDR3 region has 14 residues. Germline V lookup: CDR1 MNHNS, CDR2 SASEGT. The ends were cut back, 1 base at V and 2 bases at J, with 8 bases in the middle. Here the CDR3 reads CASSEGSGQETQYF. The DNA for the CDR3 is TGTGCCAGCAGTGAAGGTTCCGGACAAGAGACCCAGTACTTC.

The chain is built from TRBV2 and TRBJ1-2; 10 nucleotides line up with TRBD1. The CDR3 runs 13 residues. Germline V gene sequence: CDR1 SNHLY, CDR2 FYNNEI. The J segment lost 6 bases and the V segment lost 6 bases, leaving 4 bases of the junction unmatched. In DNA form, the CDR3 reads TGTGCCAGCAGCCGGGGACAGGGGAATGGCTACACCTTC. Translating gives CASSRGQGNGYTF.

This rearrangement joins TRBV30 to TRBJ2-7, with D unclear. Germline-derived CDR1 and CDR2 are GTSNPN and SVGIG (reference sequence). The ends were cut back, 0 bases at V and 3 bases at J, with 9 bases in the middle. There are 13 residues in the CDR3. CDR3: CAWSVPSLYEQYF. The DNA of the CDR3 is TGTGCCTGGAGTGTACCATCCCTCTACGAGCAGTACTTC.

This chain connects TRBV9 to TRBJ1-1, with D perhaps TRBD1 (5 bases). Germline CDR1 and CDR2: SGDLS and YYNGEE. CDR3 length equals 15 residues. Trimming pared 4 bases from V and 0 bases from J, leaving 13 bases between. The CDR3 loop reads CASSPQTVMNTEAFF. CDR3 DNA sequence: TGTGCCAGCAGCCCCCAGACAGTTATGAACACTGAAGCTTTCTTT.

This rearrangement joins TRBV19 to TRBJ2-7, with 9 nucleotides matching TRBD1. Germline-derived CDR1 and CDR2 are LNHDA and SQIVND (reference sequence). V shed 5 bases and J 0 bases; nucleotides not matched to a gene: 8. The CDR3 runs to 16 residues. The CDR3 reads CASSPSDRGFSYEQYF. DNA of the CDR3: TGTGCCAGTAGTCCCTCGGACAGGGGTTTCTCCTACGAGCAGTACTTC.

This clone has a handful of counts. The chain recombines TRBV9 with TRBJ1-1, with 11 bases identical to TRBD1. In germline, CDR1 is SGDLS, CDR2 YYNGEE. V dropped 0 bases and J dropped 0; count of bases not matched to a gene: 1. The CDR3 is made up of 16 amino acids. Here the CDR3 reads CASSVGTGGMNTEAFF. The CDR3 DNA follows: TGTGCCAGCAGCGTAGGGACAGGGGGCATGAACACTGAAGCTTTCTTT.

The rearrangement joins TRBV15 to TRBJ2-1; D perhaps matches TRBD2 (6 bases). The V and J ends lost 4 bases and 0 bases respectively, with 13 bases between them. The CDR3 length is 16 residues. CDR1 and CDR2 from the germline V gene are LNHNV and YYDKDF (reference sequence). The CDR3 region is CATSNYRESSYNEQFF. The CDR3 DNA reads as TGTGCCACCAGCAATTACCGGGAGAGCTCCTACAATGAGCAGTTCTTC.

For the CDR3, the DNA is TGTGCCAGCAGCTTAGTGGGGAAGGCCTACGAGCAGTACTTC. Protein: CASSLVGKAYEQYF. This chain connects TRBV11-2 to TRBJ2-7, with D unresolved. This CDR3 is built from 14 residues. In germline, CDR1 is SGHAT, CDR2 FQNNGV. V was trimmed by 1 base and J by 2 bases, leaving 9 bases between them.

V gene TRBV7-2 combines with J gene TRBJ1-5, with TRBD1 matching 7 bases. CDR1 is SGHTA and CDR2 is FQGNSA in the germline V gene. The CDR3 totals 15 residues. The V gene end was trimmed by 5 bases and the J gene end by 3 bases; junction bases not matched to a gene: 7. The CDR3 sequence: CASSVQGQNNQPQHF. Here the CDR3 DNA reads TGTGCCAGCAGCGTACAGGGACAGAACAATCAGCCCCAGCATTTT.

By sample fraction, this clone is large (0.1 to 1%). The chain carries TRBV6-5 and TRBJ2-7, with 11 positions matching TRBD1. This CDR3 contains 13 residues. Germline trimming cut 7 bases from V and 5 bases from J; bases unmatched to any gene: 4. Germline V gene sequence: CDR1 MNHEY, CDR2 SVGAGI. The CDR3 bases are TGTGCCAGCATGGACAGGGGGCCCGACGAGCAGTACTTC. Its protein product is CASMDRGPDEQYF.

The V call is TRBV18, the J call TRBJ1-3; no definite D call. Germline loops: CDR1 KGHSH, CDR2 LQKENI. This CDR3 region has 13 residues. Deletions cut 4 bases from V and 6 bases from J, with 10 bases between. CDR3 coding DNA: TGTGCCAGCTCACTTTTTTCGGAAAACACCATATATTTT. Its protein product is CASSLFSENTIYF.

V usage is TRBV2 and J usage is TRBJ2-1; the D gene is possibly TRBD1 (5 bases). V was pared by 10 bases and J by 6 bases, with 13 bases between. This CDR3 contains 12 residues. Per the germline V gene, CDR1 is SNHLY and CDR2 is FYNNEI. The CDR3, as DNA: TGTGCCACTAATACAGGCGCCAATGAGCAGTTCTTC. This sequence encodes CATNTGANEQFF.

J is TRBJ2-2 and V is TRBV5-3; TRBD2 might be the D (6 bases). TRBV5-3 counts as an open reading frame of uncertain function. V was pared by 0 bases and J by 5 bases, with 17 bases between. The CDR3 is 17 residues long. The CDR3 sequence is CARSLAWSRGATGELFF. The DNA for the CDR3 is TGTGCCAGAAGCTTGGCCTGGTCGCGGGGCGCTACCGGGGAGCTGTTTTTT.

This clone was seen a few times. The rearrangement uses TRBV7-2 and TRBJ2-5; a possible D gene is TRBD2 (5 bases). This CDR3 contains 13 residues. V was cut by 5 bases and J by 2 bases, with 9 bases left in between. Germline V lookup: CDR1 SGHTA, CDR2 FQGNSA. CDR3 nucleotide sequence: TGTGCCAGCAGCGCGGACTGGCAAGAGACCCAGTACTTC. This gives the protein CASSADWQETQYF.

The chain is built from TRBV10-3 and TRBJ1-1, with D possibly matching TRBD1 (5 bases). This CDR3 has 17 amino acids. The germline V gene has CDR1 ENHRY and CDR2 SYGVKD. V shed 4 bases and J shed 4 bases, with 22 bases lying between them. The CDR3 spells CAISVGGLMAGGTEAFF. In DNA form, the CDR3 reads TGTGCCATCAGTGTTGGTGGGTTGATGGCGGGGGGCACTGAAGCTTTCTTT.

V and J are TRBV6-1 and TRBJ1-1; TRBD1 agrees at 9 bases. Germline CDR1 reads MNHNS; CDR2 reads SASEGT. V gave up 3 bases and J gave up 5 bases; unmatched junction bases: 7. This CDR3 has 15 residues. The chain's CDR3 is CASSEEGQGGTEAFF. Written as DNA, the CDR3 is TGTGCCAGCAGTGAGGAGGGACAGGGAGGGACTGAAGCTTTCTTT.

The V call is TRBV4-1, the J call TRBJ2-3; TRBD2 matches 7 bases. CDR3 size: 18 residues. Germline values: CDR1 MGHRA, CDR2 YSYEKL. The trim removed 0 bases at V and 2 bases at J, leaving 11 bases unmatched. CDR3 amino acids: CASSQDGPSGGVTDTQYF. CDR3 sequence (DNA): TGCGCCAGCAGCCAAGATGGGCCTAGCGGTGGGGTCACAGATACGCAGTATTTT.

The rearrangement uses TRBV11-2 and TRBJ2-7, with a weak D call TRBD2 (5 bases). Germline V gene sequence: CDR1 SGHAT, CDR2 FQNNGV. The CDR3 contains 12 residues. The ends were cut back, 5 bases at V and 7 bases at J, with 12 bases in the middle. This CDR3 is CASSPGGVEQYF. Written as DNA, the CDR3 is TGTGCCAGCAGCCCTGGAGGAGTGGAGCAGTACTTC.

The rearrangement uses TRBV5-6 and TRBJ2-7; D perhaps matches TRBD1 (5 bases). The CDR3 loop spans 15 amino acids. The V end lost 4 bases, the J end lost 6 bases, and 20 bases lay between the germline ends. Per germline, CDR1 SGHDT and CDR2 YYEEEE. The CDR3 here is CASSRKFRDEVEQYF. The CDR3 bases are TGTGCCAGCAGCCGAAAGTTCAGGGATGAGGTCGAGCAGTACTTC.

This clone was seen only a few times. This chain links TRBV7-8 with TRBJ2-7, with TRBD2 matching 11 bases. Germline lookup yields CDR1 SGHVS and CDR2 FQNEAQ. Losses at the gene ends were 6 bases for V and 4 bases for J; bases not matched to a gene: 11. CDR3 length: 16 amino acids. In DNA form, the CDR3 reads TGTGCCAGCAGTCTTTTTAGCGGGGGGGCCTCTTACGAGCAGTACTTC. Translating gives CASSLFSGGASYEQYF.

The chain carries TRBV19 and TRBJ2-7; possibly TRBD2 for D (5 bases). Germline lookup yields CDR1 LNHDA and CDR2 SQIVND (reference sequence). The CDR3 spans 14 residues. The ends were cut back, 2 bases at V and 0 bases at J, with 8 bases in the middle. CDR3 nucleotides: TGTGCCAGTAGTATAACCGGGATCTCCTACGAGCAGTACTTC. Translated: CASSITGISYEQYF.